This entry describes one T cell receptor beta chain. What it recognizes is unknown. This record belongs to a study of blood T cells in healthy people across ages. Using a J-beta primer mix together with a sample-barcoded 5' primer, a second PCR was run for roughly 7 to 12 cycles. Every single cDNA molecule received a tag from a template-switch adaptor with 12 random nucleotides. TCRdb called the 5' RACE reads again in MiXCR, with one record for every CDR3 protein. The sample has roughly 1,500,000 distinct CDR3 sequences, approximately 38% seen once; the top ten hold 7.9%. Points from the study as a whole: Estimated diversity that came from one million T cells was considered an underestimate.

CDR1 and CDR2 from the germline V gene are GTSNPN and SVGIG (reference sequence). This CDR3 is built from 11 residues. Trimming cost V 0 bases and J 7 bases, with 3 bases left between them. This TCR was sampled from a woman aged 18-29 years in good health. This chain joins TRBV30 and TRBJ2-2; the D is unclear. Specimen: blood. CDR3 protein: CAWSVGGELFF. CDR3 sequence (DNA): TGTGCCTGGAGTGTCGGCGGGGAGCTGTTTTTT.